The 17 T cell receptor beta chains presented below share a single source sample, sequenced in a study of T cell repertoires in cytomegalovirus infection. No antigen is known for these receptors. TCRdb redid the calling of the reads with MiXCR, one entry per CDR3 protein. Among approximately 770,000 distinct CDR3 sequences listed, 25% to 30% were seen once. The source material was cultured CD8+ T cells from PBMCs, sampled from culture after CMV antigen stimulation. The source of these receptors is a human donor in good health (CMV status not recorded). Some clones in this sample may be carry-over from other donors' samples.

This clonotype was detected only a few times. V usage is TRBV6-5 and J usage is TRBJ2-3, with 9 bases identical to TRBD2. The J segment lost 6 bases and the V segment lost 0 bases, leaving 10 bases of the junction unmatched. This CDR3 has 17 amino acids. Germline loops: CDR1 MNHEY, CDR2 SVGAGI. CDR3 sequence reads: CASSYSIAGAGVDTQYF. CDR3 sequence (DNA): TGTGCCAGCAGTTACTCGATAGCGGGGGCGGGCGTGGATACGCAGTATTTT.

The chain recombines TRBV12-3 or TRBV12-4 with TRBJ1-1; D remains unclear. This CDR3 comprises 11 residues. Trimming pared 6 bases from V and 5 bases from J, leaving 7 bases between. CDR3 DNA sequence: TGTGCCAGCAGGACAATAACTGAAGCTTTCTTT. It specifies CASRTITEAFF.

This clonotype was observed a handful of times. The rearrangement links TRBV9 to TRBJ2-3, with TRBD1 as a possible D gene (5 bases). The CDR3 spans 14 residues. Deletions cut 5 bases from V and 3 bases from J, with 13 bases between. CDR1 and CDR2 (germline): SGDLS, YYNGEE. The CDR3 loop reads CASSDGQGTDTQYF. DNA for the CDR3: TGTGCCAGCAGTGATGGACAAGGGACAGATACGCAGTATTTT.

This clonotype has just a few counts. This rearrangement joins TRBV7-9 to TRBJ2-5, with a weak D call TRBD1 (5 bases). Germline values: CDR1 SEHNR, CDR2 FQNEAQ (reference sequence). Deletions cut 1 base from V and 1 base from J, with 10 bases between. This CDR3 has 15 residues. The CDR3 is CASSLVEQAQETQYF. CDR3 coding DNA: TGTGCCAGCAGCTTAGTCGAACAGGCCCAAGAGACCCAGTACTTC. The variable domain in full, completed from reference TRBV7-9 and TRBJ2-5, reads DTGVSQNPRHKITKRGQNVTFRCDPISEHNRLYWYRQTLGQGPEFLTYFQNEAQLEKSRLLSDRFSAERPKGSFSTLEIQRTEQGDSAMYLCASSLVEQAQETQYFGPGTRLLVL.

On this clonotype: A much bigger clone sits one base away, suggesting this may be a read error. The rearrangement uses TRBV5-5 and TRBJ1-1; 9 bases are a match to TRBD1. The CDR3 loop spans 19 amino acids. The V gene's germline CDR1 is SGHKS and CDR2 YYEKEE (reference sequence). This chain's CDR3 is CANSRLQLGDRVVNTEAFF. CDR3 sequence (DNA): TGTGCCAACAGCCGCCTACAATTGGGGGACAGGGTTGTGAACACTGAAGCTTTCTTT.

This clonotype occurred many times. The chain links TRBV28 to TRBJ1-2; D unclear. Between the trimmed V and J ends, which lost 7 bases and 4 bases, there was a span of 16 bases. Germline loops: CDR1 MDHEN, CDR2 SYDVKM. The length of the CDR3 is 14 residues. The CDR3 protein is CASKSGLLSYGYTF. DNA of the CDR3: TGTGCCAGCAAGAGCGGCCTCCTTTCCTATGGCTACACCTTC.

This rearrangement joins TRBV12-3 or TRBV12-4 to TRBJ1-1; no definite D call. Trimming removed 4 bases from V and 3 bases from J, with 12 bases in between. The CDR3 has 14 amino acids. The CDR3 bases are TGTGCCAGCAGTTACCCCCCCCAGCACACTGAAGCTTTCTTT. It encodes CASSYPPQHTEAFF.

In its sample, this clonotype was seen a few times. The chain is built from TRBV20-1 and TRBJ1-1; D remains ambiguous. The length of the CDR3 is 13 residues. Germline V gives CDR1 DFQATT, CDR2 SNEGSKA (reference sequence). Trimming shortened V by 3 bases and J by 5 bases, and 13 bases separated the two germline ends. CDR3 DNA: TGCAGTGCTAGCACGGGATCCGCGACTGAAGCTTTCTTT. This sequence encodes CSASTGSATEAFF.

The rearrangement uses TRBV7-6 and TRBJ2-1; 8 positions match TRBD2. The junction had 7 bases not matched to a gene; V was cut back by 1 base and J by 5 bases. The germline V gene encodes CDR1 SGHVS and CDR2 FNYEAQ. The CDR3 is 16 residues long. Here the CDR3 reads CASSLEGLGPHNEQFF. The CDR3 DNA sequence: TGTGCCAGCAGCTTAGAGGGACTAGGTCCCCACAATGAGCAGTTCTTC.

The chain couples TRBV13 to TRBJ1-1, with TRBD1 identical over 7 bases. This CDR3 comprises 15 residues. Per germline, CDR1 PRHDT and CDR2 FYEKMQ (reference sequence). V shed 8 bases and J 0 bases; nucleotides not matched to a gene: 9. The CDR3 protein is CASSRQGAMNTEAFF. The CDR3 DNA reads TGTGCCAGCTCTCGACAGGGAGCAATGAACACTGAAGCTTTCTTT.

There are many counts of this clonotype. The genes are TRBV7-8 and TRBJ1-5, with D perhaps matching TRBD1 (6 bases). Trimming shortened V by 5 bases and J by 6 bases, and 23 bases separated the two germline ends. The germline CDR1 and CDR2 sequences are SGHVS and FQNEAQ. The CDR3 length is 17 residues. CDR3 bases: TGTGCCAGCAGCGTAGAAATTGGGGCAGGGGTGGGTCAGCCCCAGCATTTT. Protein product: CASSVEIGAGVGQPQHF.

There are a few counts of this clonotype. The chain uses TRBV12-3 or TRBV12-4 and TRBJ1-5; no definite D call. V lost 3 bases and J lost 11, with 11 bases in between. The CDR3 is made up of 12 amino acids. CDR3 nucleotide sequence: TGTGCCAGCAGTTTCTTAGGGTCGGCCCAGCATTTT. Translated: CASSFLGSAQHF.

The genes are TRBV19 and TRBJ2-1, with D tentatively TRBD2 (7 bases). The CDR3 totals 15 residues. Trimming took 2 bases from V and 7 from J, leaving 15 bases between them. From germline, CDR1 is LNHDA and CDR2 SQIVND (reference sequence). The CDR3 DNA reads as TGTGCCAGTAGTATATTGAGGGGGGGCAGTAATGAGCAGTTCTTC. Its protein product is CASSILRGGSNEQFF.

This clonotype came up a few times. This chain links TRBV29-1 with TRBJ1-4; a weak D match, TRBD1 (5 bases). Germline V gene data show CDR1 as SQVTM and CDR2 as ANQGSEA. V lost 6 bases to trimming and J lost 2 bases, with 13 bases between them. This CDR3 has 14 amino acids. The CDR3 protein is CSVQKTVTNEKLFF. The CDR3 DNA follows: TGCAGCGTCCAAAAGACAGTGACTAATGAAAAACTGTTTTTT. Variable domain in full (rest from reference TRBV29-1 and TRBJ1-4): SAVISQKPSRDICQRGTSLTIQCQVDSQVTMMFWYRQQPGQSLTLIATANQGSEATYESGFVIDKFPISRPNLTFSTLTVSNMSPEDSSIYLCSVQKTVTNEKLFFGSGTQLSVL.

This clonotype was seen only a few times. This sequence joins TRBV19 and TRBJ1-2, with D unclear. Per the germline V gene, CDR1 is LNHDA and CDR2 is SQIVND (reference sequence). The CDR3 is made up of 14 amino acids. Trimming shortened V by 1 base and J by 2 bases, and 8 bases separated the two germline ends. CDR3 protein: CASSIVTANYGYTF. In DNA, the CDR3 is TGTGCCAGTAGTATAGTTACGGCGAACTATGGCTACACCTTC. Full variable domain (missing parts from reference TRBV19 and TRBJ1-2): DGGITQSPKYLFRKEGQNVTLSCEQNLNHDAMYWYRQDPGQGLRLIYYSQIVNDFQKGDIAEGYSVSREKKESFPLTVTSAQKNPTAFYLCASSIVTANYGYTFGSGTRLTVV.

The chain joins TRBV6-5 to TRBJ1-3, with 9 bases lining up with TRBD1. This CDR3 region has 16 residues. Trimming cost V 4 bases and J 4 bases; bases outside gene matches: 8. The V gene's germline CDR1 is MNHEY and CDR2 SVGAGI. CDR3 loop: CASSSHRGRRGNTIYF. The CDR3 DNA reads TGTGCCAGCAGTTCCCACAGGGGGCGAAGGGGAAACACCATATATTTT.

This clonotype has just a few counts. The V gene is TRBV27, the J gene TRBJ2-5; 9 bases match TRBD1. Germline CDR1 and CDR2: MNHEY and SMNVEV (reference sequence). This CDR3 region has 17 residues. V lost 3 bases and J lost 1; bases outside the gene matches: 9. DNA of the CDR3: TGTGCCAGCAGTTTTATATCGACAGGGGGGGTCCAAGAGACCCAGTACTTC. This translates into CASSFISTGGVQETQYF.